The T cell receptor (beta chain) under discussion was sequenced for a study of graft-versus-host responses after intestinal transplantation. From germline, CDR1 is LNHDA and CDR2 SQIVND (reference sequence). The CDR3 is 15 residues long. V trimming: 5 bases; J trimming: 3 bases; junction bases outside the gene matches: 7. The repertoire was sequenced with immunoSEQ multiplex PCR; TCRdb's copy has only in-frame clones and lacks some. Here the sample spans some 77,000 clones, about 90% being singletons. The chain carries TRBV19 and TRBJ2-3; 8 bases match TRBD1. This TCR came from a human patient who received an intestinal transplant, so some T cells may come from the graft donor. The sample in question was PBMCs, obtained 98 days after intestinal transplantation. The CDR3 loop reads CASSLGQGRTDTQYF. As DNA, the CDR3 is TGTGCCAGTAGTCTCGGACAGGGAAGGACAGATACGCAGTATTTT. Complete variable domain (other parts from reference TRBV19 and TRBJ2-3): DGGITQSPKYLFRKEGQNVTLSCEQNLNHDAMYWYRQDPGQGLRLIYYSQIVNDFQKGDIAEGYSVSREKKESFPLTVTSAQKNPTAFYLCASSLGQGRTDTQYFGPGTRLTVL.